The 9 T cell receptor beta chains reported below all come from one sample, sequenced in a study of T cell repertoires in cytomegalovirus infection. TCRdb recomputed calls from the reads with MiXCR, one row per CDR3 protein. This sample has 640,000 or so distinct CDR3 sequences, with roughly a third found just once. Antigens for these TCRs are unknown. The source material was cultured PBMCs, sampled from culture after CMV antigen stimulation. The receptors come from a human donor in good health (CMV status not recorded). Some clones in this sample may be carry-over from other donors' samples.

This clonotype was observed a handful of times. The chain has TRBV6-2 or TRBV6-3 and TRBJ2-1; 7 bases are a match to TRBD2. V dropped 7 bases and J dropped 7; count of bases not matched to a gene: 16. The CDR3 runs to 16 residues. Germline-derived CDR1 and CDR2 are MNHEY and SVGEGT. The CDR3 nucleotides are TGTGCCAGCACAGTCCGCCCAGCGGGAAGCCTTAATGAGCAGTTCTTC. This translates into CASTVRPAGSLNEQFF.

The rearrangement joins TRBV12-3 or TRBV12-4 to TRBJ2-7, with 7 bases lining up with TRBD1. The CDR3 consists of 15 residues. The V gene end was trimmed by 5 bases and the J gene end by 2 bases; junction bases not matched to a gene: 9. CDR3: CASSPQTGTAYEQYF. In nucleotides, the CDR3 is TGTGCCAGCAGTCCGCAGACCGGGACAGCCTACGAGCAGTACTTC.

V usage is TRBV20-1 and J usage is TRBJ1-1, with a tentative D call TRBD1 (5 bases). Germline V CDR1 and CDR2: DFQATT, SNEGSKA (reference sequence). The CDR3 spans 14 residues. Trimming shortened V by 5 bases and J by 4 bases, and 17 bases separated the two germline ends. The CDR3 DNA sequence: TGCAGTGCTGACCTCGGGGGTTCGACCACTGAAGCTTTCTTT. It specifies CSADLGGSTTEAFF.

V is TRBV12-3 or TRBV12-4 and J is TRBJ2-3, with 8 bases fitting TRBD2. The V segment lost 4 bases and the J segment 11 bases; nucleotides outside the gene matches: 8. The CDR3 has 13 amino acids. CDR3 in amino acids: CASSSGGSTLQYF. Written as DNA, the CDR3 is TGTGCCAGCAGTTCGGGGGGGTCAACCCTGCAGTATTTT.

V gene TRBV27 combines with J gene TRBJ2-5, with TRBD2 matching 8 bases. Germline loops: CDR1 MNHEY, CDR2 SMNVEV (reference sequence). V lost 11 bases, J lost 4 bases, and 12 bases stayed unmatched. This CDR3 is built from 14 residues. CDR3 in DNA: TGTGCCTCCAAATCGGGGGGGAAGGTAGAGACCCAGTACTTC. It translates to CASKSGGKVETQYF.

This clonotype came up a few times. The chain combines TRBV9 with TRBJ1-1; D remains ambiguous. This CDR3 contains 14 residues. Trimming cost V 4 bases and J 0 bases, with 10 bases left between them. Germline V gives CDR1 SGDLS, CDR2 YYNGEE. In DNA form, the CDR3 reads TGTGCCAGCAGCCAGACGGTGATGAACACTGAAGCTTTCTTT. As protein: CASSQTVMNTEAFF.

Turning to this clonotype: The junction shows a germline mismatch at one end, possibly a read error. The CDR3 spells CSARGADMQYF. CDR3 sequence (DNA): TGCAGTGCTAGGGGCGCGGATATGCAGTATTTT. The gene calls are TRBV20-1 and TRBJ2-3; D is unclear. The CDR3 is 11 amino acids. Looked up from germline, CDR1 is DFQATT and CDR2 is SNEGSKA (reference sequence).

The rearrangement joins TRBV27 to TRBJ2-2; D is undetermined. This CDR3 has 14 amino acids. Deletions cut 1 base from V and 4 bases from J, with 7 bases between. Germline V gene lookup returns CDR1 MNHEY and CDR2 SMNVEV (reference sequence). CDR3 in amino acids: CASSLLRLTGELFF. The CDR3 nucleotides read TGTGCCAGCAGTTTATTGCGCCTCACCGGGGAGCTGTTTTTT.

The rearrangement links TRBV12-3 or TRBV12-4 to TRBJ1-2; D might be TRBD1 (6 bases). Deletions cut 6 bases from V and 4 bases from J, with 9 bases between. The CDR3 is 12 residues long. This chain's CDR3 is CASSGQFYGYTF. The CDR3 DNA sequence: TGTGCCAGCAGCGGACAGTTCTATGGCTACACCTTC.